This T cell receptor (beta chain) was captured by sequencing in a study of T cells after yellow fever vaccination. General study results and limits: Reappearing after the booster were most of the clones from primary vaccination (less than 97% CD4, 70% to 90% CD8).

The germline V and J ends were trimmed by 2 bases and 4 bases, with 11 bases remaining between them. The CDR3 runs to 14 residues. Looked up from germline, CDR1 is SGHRS and CDR2 is YFSETQ. MiXCR, run by TCRdb on the 5' RACE reads, gives a single entry per CDR3 protein. The table records 250,000 to 350,000 distinct CDR3 sequences, around 6.8% of them present only once. The table lists this clonotype with many counts. What it binds is unknown. The origin of this receptor is a man younger than 35 who received the YFV17D yellow fever vaccine. The specimen was PBMCs, collected more than 40 days after the first yellow fever vaccination. The chain employs TRBV5-1 and TRBJ2-3; possible D gene TRBD1, 6 bases. Here the CDR3 reads CASSFRGGADTQYF. The CDR3 DNA reads as TGCGCCAGCAGCTTTAGAGGGGGAGCAGATACGCAGTATTTT.